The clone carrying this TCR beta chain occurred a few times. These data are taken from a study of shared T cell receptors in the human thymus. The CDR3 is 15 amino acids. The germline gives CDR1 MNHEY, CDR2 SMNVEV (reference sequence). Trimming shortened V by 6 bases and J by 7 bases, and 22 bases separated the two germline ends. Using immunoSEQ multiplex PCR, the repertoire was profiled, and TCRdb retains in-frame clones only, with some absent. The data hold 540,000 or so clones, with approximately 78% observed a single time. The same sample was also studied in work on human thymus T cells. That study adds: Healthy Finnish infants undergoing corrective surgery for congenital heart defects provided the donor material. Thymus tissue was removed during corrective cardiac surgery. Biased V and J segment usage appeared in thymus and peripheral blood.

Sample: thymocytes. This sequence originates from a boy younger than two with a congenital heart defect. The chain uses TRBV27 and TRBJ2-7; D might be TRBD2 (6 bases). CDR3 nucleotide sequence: TGTGCCAGCAGCTGCGGGCTAGCGCACCCCCGGGAGCAGTACTTC. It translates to CASSCGLAHPREQYF.